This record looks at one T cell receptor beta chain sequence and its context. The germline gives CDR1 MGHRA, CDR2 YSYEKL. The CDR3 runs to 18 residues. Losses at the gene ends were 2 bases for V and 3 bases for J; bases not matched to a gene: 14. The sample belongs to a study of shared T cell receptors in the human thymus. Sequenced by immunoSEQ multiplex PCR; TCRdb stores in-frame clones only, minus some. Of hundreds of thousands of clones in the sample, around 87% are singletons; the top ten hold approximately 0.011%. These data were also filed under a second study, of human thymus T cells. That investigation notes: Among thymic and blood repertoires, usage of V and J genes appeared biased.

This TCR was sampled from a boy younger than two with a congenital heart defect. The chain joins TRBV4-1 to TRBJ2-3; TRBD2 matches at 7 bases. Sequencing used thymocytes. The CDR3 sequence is CASSQIWNGRPRTDTQYF. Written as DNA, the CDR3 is TGCGCCAGCAGCCAAATATGGAACGGGAGGCCACGAACAGATACGCAGTATTTT.